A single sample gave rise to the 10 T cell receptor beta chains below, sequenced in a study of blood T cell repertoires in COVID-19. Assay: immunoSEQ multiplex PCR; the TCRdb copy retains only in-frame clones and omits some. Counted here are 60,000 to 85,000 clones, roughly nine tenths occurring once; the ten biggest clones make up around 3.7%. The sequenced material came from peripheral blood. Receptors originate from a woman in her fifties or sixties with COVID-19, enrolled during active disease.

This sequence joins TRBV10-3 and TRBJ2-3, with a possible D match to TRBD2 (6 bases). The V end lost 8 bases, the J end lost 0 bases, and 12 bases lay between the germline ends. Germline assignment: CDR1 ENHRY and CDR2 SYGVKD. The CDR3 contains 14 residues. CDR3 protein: CAIGGAVSTDTQYF. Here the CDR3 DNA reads TGTGCCATCGGAGGGGCAGTCAGCACAGATACGCAGTATTTT.

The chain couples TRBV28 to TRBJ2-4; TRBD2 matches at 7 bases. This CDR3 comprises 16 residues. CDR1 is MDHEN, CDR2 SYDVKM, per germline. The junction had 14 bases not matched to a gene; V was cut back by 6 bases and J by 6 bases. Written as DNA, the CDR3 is TGTGCCAGCAGCGGAATTAGCGGGCCGCTCGTAAACATTCAGTACTTC. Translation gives CASSGISGPLVNIQYF.

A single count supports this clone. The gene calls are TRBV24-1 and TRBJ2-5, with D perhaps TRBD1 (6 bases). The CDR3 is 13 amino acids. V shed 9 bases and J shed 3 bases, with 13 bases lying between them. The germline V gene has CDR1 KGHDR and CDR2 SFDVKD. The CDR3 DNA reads TGTGCCACCTCTAGACAGGCTAAAGAGACCCAGTACTTC. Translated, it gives CATSRQAKETQYF.

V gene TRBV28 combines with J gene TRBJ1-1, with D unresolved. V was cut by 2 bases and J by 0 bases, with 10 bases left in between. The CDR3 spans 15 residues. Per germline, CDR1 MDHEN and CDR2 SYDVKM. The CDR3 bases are TGTGCCAGCAGTTTAATCTTATTCGTGAACACTGAAGCTTTCTTT. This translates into CASSLILFVNTEAFF.

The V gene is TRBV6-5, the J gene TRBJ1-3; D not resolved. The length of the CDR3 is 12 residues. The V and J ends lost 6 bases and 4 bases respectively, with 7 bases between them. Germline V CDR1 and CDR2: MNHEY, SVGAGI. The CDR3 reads CASRKEGNTIYF. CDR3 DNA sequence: TGTGCCAGCAGGAAAGAGGGAAACACCATATATTTT.

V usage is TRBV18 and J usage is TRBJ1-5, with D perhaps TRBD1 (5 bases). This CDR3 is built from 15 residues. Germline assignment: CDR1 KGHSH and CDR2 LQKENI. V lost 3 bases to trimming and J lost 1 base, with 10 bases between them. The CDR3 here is CASSPQTGSNQPQHF. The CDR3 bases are TGTGCCAGCTCACCTCAAACAGGAAGCAATCAGCCCCAGCATTTT.

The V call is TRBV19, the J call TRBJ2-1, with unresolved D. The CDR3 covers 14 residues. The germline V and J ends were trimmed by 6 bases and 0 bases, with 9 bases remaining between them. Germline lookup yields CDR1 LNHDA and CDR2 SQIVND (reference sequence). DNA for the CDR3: TGTGCCAGTAGCGACTCTTCCTCCTACAATGAGCAGTTCTTC. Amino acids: CASSDSSSYNEQFF.

The CDR3 sequence: CASSSIRRDRANYGYTF. The CDR3 nucleotides read TGTGCCAGCAGCTCCATCAGGCGCGACAGGGCAAATTATGGCTACACCTTC. The chain couples TRBV11-2 to TRBJ1-2; 7 bases line up with TRBD1. V was pared by 4 bases and J by 5 bases, with 16 bases of the junction left unmatched. The CDR3 is made up of 17 amino acids. Germline CDR1 reads SGHAT; CDR2 reads FQNNGV.

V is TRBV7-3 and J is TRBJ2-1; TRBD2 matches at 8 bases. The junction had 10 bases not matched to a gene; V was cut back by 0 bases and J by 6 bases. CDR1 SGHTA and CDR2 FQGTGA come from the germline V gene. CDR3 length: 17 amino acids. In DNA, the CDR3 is TGTGCCAGCAGCTTAACGGGAGGAGCGGGAGCCTTCAATGAGCAGTTCTTC. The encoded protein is CASSLTGGAGAFNEQFF.

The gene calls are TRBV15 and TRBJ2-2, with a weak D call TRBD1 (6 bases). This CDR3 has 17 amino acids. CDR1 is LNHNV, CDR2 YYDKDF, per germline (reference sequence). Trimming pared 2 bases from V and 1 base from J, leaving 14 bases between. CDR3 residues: CATSRTRTAKNTGELFF. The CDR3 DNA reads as TGTGCCACCAGCAGAACCCGGACAGCAAAGAACACCGGGGAGCTGTTTTTT.